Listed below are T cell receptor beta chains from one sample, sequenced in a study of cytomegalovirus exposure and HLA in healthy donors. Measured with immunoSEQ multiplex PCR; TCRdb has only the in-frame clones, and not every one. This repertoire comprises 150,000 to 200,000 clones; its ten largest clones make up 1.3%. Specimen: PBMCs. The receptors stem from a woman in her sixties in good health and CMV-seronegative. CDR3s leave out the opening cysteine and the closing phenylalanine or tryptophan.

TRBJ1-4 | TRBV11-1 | ASSLTGTGAGEKLF
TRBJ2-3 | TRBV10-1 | ASSESGGRITDTQY
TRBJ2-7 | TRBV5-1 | ASSWGQGERYEQY
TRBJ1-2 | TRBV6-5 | ASSQGVDYGYT
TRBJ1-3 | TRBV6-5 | ASQGQLSGNTIY
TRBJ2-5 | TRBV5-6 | ASSLAFWTGQETQY
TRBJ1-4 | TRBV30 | VWGPMTTNEKLF
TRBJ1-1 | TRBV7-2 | ASSAQRTEAF
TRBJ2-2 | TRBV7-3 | ASSLSITGELF
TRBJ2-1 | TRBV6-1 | ASRLLRGDEQF
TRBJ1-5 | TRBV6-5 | ASSYSGQGTGQPQH
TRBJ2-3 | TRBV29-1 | SVVAGSRGDTQY
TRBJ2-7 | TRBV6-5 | ASSYSYSRPDEQY
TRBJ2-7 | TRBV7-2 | ASSLRRSVDEQY
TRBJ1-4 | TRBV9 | ASSVEQGHSLGEKLF
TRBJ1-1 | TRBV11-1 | ASSPQGARDEAF
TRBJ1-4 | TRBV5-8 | ASSTSVQANEKLF
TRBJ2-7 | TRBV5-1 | ASQLGGDSYEQY
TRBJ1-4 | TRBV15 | ATSRGHQGALGDEKLF
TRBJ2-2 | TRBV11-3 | ASSLLDGELF
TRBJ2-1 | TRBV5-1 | ASSLALAGSYNKQF
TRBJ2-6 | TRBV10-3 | AISESATGANVLT
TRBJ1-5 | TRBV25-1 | ASGLSGSNQPQH
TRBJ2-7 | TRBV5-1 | ASSVGDRAYEQY
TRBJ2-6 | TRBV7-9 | ASSSSKESGANVLT
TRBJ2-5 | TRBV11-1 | ASSLGVQETQY
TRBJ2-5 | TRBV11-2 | ASSTRTGSYQETQY
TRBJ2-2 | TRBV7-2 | ASSVIRRRGGPDGELF
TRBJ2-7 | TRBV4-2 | ASSPKWDSYEQY
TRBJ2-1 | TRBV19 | ATTTSLAGVDYNEQF
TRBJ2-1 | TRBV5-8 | ASSLRGQGFEQF
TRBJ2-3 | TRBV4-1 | ASSQGPSGRDADTQY
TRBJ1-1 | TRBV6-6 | ASSQTGQGGTEAF
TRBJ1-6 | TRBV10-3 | AISESGRANSPLH
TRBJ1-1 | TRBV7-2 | ASSLDRGWTEAF
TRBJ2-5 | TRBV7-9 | ASSSGDRDQETQY
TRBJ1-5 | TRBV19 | ASSIAQDSNQPQH
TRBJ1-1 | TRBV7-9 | ASSLPLGEAF
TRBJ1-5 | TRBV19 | ASSMSGGVFGNQPQH
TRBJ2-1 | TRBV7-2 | ASSRQGAGYNEQF
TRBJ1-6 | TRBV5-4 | ASSPTGGNSPLH
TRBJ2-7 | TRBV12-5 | ASGLAIEQY